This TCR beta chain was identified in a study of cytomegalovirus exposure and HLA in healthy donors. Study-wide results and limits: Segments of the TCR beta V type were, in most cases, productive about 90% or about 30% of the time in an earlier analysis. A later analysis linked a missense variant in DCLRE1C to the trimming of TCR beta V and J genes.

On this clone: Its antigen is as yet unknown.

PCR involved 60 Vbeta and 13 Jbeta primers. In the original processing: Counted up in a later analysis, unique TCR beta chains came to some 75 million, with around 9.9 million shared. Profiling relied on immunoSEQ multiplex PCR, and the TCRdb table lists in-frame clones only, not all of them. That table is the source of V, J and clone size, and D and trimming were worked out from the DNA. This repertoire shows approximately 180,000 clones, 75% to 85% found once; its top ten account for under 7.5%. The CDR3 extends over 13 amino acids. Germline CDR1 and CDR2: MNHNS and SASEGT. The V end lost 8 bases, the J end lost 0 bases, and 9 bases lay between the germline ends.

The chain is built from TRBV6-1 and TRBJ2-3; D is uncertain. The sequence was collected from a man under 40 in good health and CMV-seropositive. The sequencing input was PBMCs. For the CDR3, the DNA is TGTGCCAGCCTCTACCGGAGCACAGATACGCAGTATTTT. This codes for CASLYRSTDTQYF.